A single sample gave rise to the 20 T cell receptor beta chains below, sequenced in a study of blood T cell repertoires in COVID-19. Libraries were prepared by immunoSEQ multiplex PCR; TCRdb keeps only in-frame clonotypes and omits some of them. The repertoire holds about 250,000 clones, 65% to 90% seen once, with roughly 5% in the top ten. Input material: peripheral blood. The receptor source for this set is a man between 45 and 60 years old with COVID-19, enrolled during active disease.

The V gene is TRBV6-6, the J gene TRBJ2-7, with TRBD1 as a possible D gene (6 bases). The CDR3 contains 14 residues. The germline V gene encodes CDR1 MNHNY and CDR2 SVGAGI (reference sequence). V shed 2 bases and J shed 2 bases, with 10 bases lying between them. Here the CDR3 reads CASSYPGTTYEQYF. The CDR3 coding sequence is TGTGCCAGCAGTTACCCGGGGACAACCTACGAGCAGTACTTC.

This chain uses TRBV5-1 with TRBJ2-6; no firm D call. Germline V lookup: CDR1 SGHRS, CDR2 YFSETQ. Trimming stripped 0 bases from V and 1 base from J, with 5 bases between. This CDR3 spans 15 amino acids. The CDR3 sequence: CASSLEPSGANVLTF. CDR3 nucleotide sequence: TGCGCCAGCAGCTTGGAGCCATCTGGGGCCAACGTCCTGACTTTC.

The rearrangement links TRBV9 to TRBJ2-5; D remains unclear. Trimming stripped 0 bases from V and 2 bases from J, with 8 bases between. CDR3 length equals 14 residues. The germline CDR1 and CDR2 sequences are SGDLS and YYNGEE. In nucleotides, the CDR3 is TGTGCCAGCAGCGTAGGAGGATTACAAGAGACCCAGTACTTC. Translation: CASSVGGLQETQYF. The variable domain in full, completed from reference TRBV9 and TRBJ2-5, reads DSGVTQTPKHLITATGQRVTLRCSPRSGDLSVYWYQQSLDQGLQFLIQYYNGEERAKGNILERFSAQQFPDLHSELNLSSLELGDSALYFCASSVGGLQETQYFGPGTRLLVL.

CDR3 bases: TGCGCCAGCAGCTTACCTCTAGCGGGGGGTGTCTCTGGGGCCAACGTCCTGACTTTC. It yields the protein CASSLPLAGGVSGANVLTF. V gene TRBV5-1 combines with J gene TRBJ2-6; 11 nucleotides agree with TRBD2. The CDR3 has 19 amino acids. V lost 2 bases and J lost 0; bases outside the gene matches: 7. Germline CDR1 SGHRS, CDR2 YFSETQ.

This rearrangement joins TRBV11-2 to TRBJ2-5; D uncertain. V lost 2 bases and J 5 bases, leaving 21 bases between the germline ends. CDR1 SGHAT and CDR2 FQNNGV come from the germline V gene. The CDR3 is 17 amino acids. The CDR3 DNA sequence: TGTGCCAGCAGCTTACCCACCGAGATGACTGCTATGGAGACCCAGTACTTC. The encoded protein is CASSLPTEMTAMETQYF.

This clone was seen just once. The chain recombines TRBV11-3 with TRBJ1-1, with D maybe TRBD1 (6 bases). The V end was cut by 1 base, the J end by 1 base, with 7 bases between. Germline assignment: CDR1 SGHNT and CDR2 YENEEA. CDR3 length: 14 amino acids. The CDR3 DNA reads as TGTGCCAGCAGCTTAGCAGGGGAGAACACTGAAGCTTTCTTT. Translating gives CASSLAGENTEAFF.

This clone was counted once. The CDR3: CASGSSGNQPQHF. The CDR3 DNA sequence: TGTGCCAGCGGAAGCAGCGGCAATCAGCCCCAGCATTTT. This chain connects TRBV7-2 to TRBJ1-5, with unresolved D. Germline-derived CDR1 and CDR2 are SGHTA and FQGNSA. V was shortened by 8 bases and J by 2 bases, with 10 bases between the two germline ends. The CDR3 covers 13 residues.

The genes are TRBV27 and TRBJ1-5; D ambiguous. V shed 6 bases and J shed 2 bases, with 17 bases lying between them. The CDR3 extends over 16 amino acids. Germline CDR1 is MNHEY and CDR2 is SMNVEV (reference sequence). The CDR3 is CASRGGGIDGNQPQHF. CDR3 bases: TGTGCCAGCAGGGGAGGAGGTATCGACGGCAATCAGCCCCAGCATTTT.

The gene calls are TRBV7-6 and TRBJ2-5, with TRBD1 identical over 8 bases. Germline V lookup: CDR1 SGHVS, CDR2 FNYEAQ. The CDR3 consists of 14 residues. After removal of 3 bases from V and 4 bases from J, the junction contained 4 bases not matched to a gene. The CDR3 DNA follows: TGTGCCAGCAGCTTTAACGGACAGGGAGAGACCCAGTACTTC. Translated, it gives CASSFNGQGETQYF.

This clone appeared a few times. This chain uses TRBV28 with TRBJ2-4; TRBD2 aligns across 13 bases. Germline V CDR1 and CDR2: MDHEN, SYDVKM. CDR3 length: 20 amino acids. V dropped 6 bases and J dropped 4; count of bases not matched to a gene: 18. CDR3 residues: CASRGSLYSLAGGPKNIQYF. CDR3 nucleotides: TGTGCCAGCAGAGGTTCCCTGTATTCACTAGCGGGGGGGCCAAAAAACATTCAGTACTTC.

The chain is built from TRBV5-1 and TRBJ2-1; TRBD2 matches 12 bases. Germline loops: CDR1 SGHRS, CDR2 YFSETQ. The CDR3 loop spans 17 amino acids. Trimming cost V 4 bases and J 7 bases; bases outside gene matches: 12. Written as DNA, the CDR3 is TGCGCCAGCAGCCCATGGACTAGCGGGGTACTCAGTAATGAGCAGTTCTTC. Translation gives CASSPWTSGVLSNEQFF.

V and J are TRBV28 and TRBJ2-6, with D possibly matching TRBD2 (5 bases). Germline-derived CDR1 and CDR2 are MDHEN and SYDVKM. The CDR3 consists of 17 residues. Trimming took 7 bases from V and 2 from J, leaving 18 bases between them. CDR3 region: CASKLASGSTGANVLTF. The CDR3 region has the DNA TGTGCCAGCAAGTTGGCCTCGGGGTCGACTGGGGCCAACGTCCTGACTTTC.

J is TRBJ2-1 and V is TRBV11-1, with D possibly TRBD2 on 5 matching bases. The CDR3 is 15 amino acids. Germline V gene lookup returns CDR1 SGHAT and CDR2 FQDESV (reference sequence). The V end lost 8 bases, the J end lost 2 bases, and 16 bases lay between the germline ends. The CDR3 sequence is CASCISSPPYNEQFF. Written as DNA, the CDR3 is TGTGCCAGCTGTATATCTAGCCCCCCCTACAATGAGCAGTTCTTC. Full variable domain (rest looked up from reference TRBV11-1 and TRBJ2-1): EAEVAQSPRYKITEKSQAVAFWCDPISGHATLYWYRQILGQGPELLVQFQDESVVDDSQLPKDRFSAERLKGVDSTLKIQPAELGDSAMYLCASCISSPPYNEQFFGPGTRLTVL.

The chain is built from TRBV4-1 and TRBJ2-5; TRBD2 matches 7 bases. Germline V lookup: CDR1 MGHRA, CDR2 YSYEKL. V shed 2 bases, J shed 2 bases, and the junction held 17 bases outside the gene matches. This CDR3 is 19 amino acids long. The CDR3 protein is CASSQLPSVTGGYQETQYF. The CDR3 DNA sequence: TGCGCCAGCAGCCAATTACCCTCTGTCACGGGGGGTTATCAAGAGACCCAGTACTTC.

The CDR3 loop is CASSGQLKTGELFF. CDR3 nucleotides: TGCGCCAGCAGTGGACAGCTAAAGACCGGGGAGCTGTTTTTT. The rearrangement links TRBV10-1 to TRBJ2-2; TRBD1 is a possible D gene (5 bases). Trimming stripped 4 bases from V and 5 bases from J, with 11 bases between. The germline CDR1 and CDR2 sequences are WNHNN and SYGVQD (reference sequence). The CDR3 sequence is 14 residues long.

The chain links TRBV5-1 to TRBJ2-7; TRBD2 matches at 7 bases. This CDR3 is built from 15 residues. The germline CDR1 and CDR2 sequences are SGHRS and YFSETQ. V was clipped by 0 bases and J by 2 bases; unmatched bases: 5. The CDR3 protein is CASSLAGRVPYEQYF. The CDR3 DNA reads TGCGCCAGCAGCTTGGCAGGGAGGGTGCCCTACGAGCAGTACTTC.

CDR3 residues: CASSRTGARGEKLFF. CDR3 DNA: TGCGCCAGCTCTCGTACCGGGGCCAGGGGTGAAAAACTGTTTTTT. This chain joins TRBV4-1 and TRBJ1-4; weak D call: TRBD1 (6 bases). Germline CDR1 MGHRA, CDR2 YSYEKL. CDR3 size: 15 residues. Trimming pared 8 bases from V and 7 bases from J, leaving 20 bases between.

The V call is TRBV28, the J call TRBJ1-5; unclear D gene. V dropped 4 bases and J dropped 0 bases, with 10 bases sitting between them. This CDR3 has 15 residues. Germline V gene data show CDR1 as MDHEN and CDR2 as SYDVKM. The CDR3 nucleotides read TGTGCCAGCAGTTCGAGTCACTATAGCAATCAGCCCCAGCATTTT. Amino acids: CASSSSHYSNQPQHF.

The chain carries TRBV6-2 or TRBV6-3 and TRBJ2-7, with a possible D match to TRBD2 (6 bases). The germline CDR1 and CDR2 sequences are MNHEY and SVGEGT. The germline V and J ends were trimmed by 2 bases and 1 base, with 12 bases remaining between them. CDR3 length: 15 residues. The CDR3 DNA is TGTGCCAGCAGTTACCCCTCGGGGACTTCCTACGAGCAGTACTTC. As protein: CASSYPSGTSYEQYF.

V and J are TRBV29-1 and TRBJ1-1; D call uncertain. Germline V gene sequence: CDR1 SQVTM, CDR2 ANQGSEA. CDR3 length: 13 amino acids. V shed 5 bases and J shed 5 bases, with 15 bases lying between them. The CDR3 here is CSVWWAPETEAFF. DNA of the CDR3: TGCAGCGTTTGGTGGGCCCCAGAGACTGAAGCTTTCTTT.